This TCR beta chain was sequenced in a study of shared clonotypes between healthy human individuals. Study conclusions and caveats: Tissues were not sampled, only blood, and their repertoires likely differ. Larger estimated richness was generally recorded for naive subsets relative to memory subsets.

Germline V gene sequence: CDR1 WNHNN, CDR2 SYGVQD (reference sequence). The V end lost 2 bases, the J end lost 2 bases, and 7 bases lay between the germline ends. This CDR3 contains 13 residues. Profiled with immunoSEQ multiplex PCR; TCRdb holds only in-frame clones, not every one. The table has some 350,000 clones, around 67% seen once. Notes on this clone: Its specificity is unknown.

The rearrangement uses TRBV10-1 and TRBJ2-7, with D possibly TRBD2 on 5 matching bases. The sequence derives from a man aged 25-45 years in good health. Sequenced: memory CD4+ T cells sorted from blood. As for subset: CD45RA-negative fraction. This CDR3 reads CASSETGTYEQYF. The CDR3 nucleotides read TGCGCCAGCAGTGAGACGGGGACCTACGAGCAGTACTTC.